These 2 T cell receptor beta chains were sequenced from one sample in a study of identifying expanded T cells in peripheral blood (dated by TCRdb to between 2019 and 2020). The method was the immunoSEQ multiplex PCR assay. TCRdb took over this immuneACCESS table, retaining in-frame rearrangements with V and J assigned. Such tables are incomplete; in checked studies, under half of the missing clones stem from an unresolved V gene, and the remainder is unexplained. Recorded for this sample are about 82,000 clones; over 85% of them occurred a single time. The ten largest clones represent roughly 7.3% of the sample. Sequencing was done on a sample of blood. All receptors come from a person aged 18 to 70 in good health.

In nucleotides, the CDR3 is TGCAGCGTTGACAACCAGGGCCCTCGAAGGGGCTACACCTTC. Its translation is CSVDNQGPRRGYTF. J is TRBJ1-2 and V is TRBV29-1, with D possibly being TRBD1 (5 bases). CDR3 length equals 14 residues. V gave up 3 bases and J gave up 8 bases, with 19 bases separating them. CDR1 is SQVTM, CDR2 ANQGSEA, per germline.

The rearrangement links TRBV13 to TRBJ1-5; perhaps TRBD1 as D (6 bases). The CDR3 runs to 15 residues. The V gene lost 0 bases and the J gene lost 5 bases, with 11 bases spanning the gap. Germline V CDR1 and CDR2: PRHDT, FYEKMQ (reference sequence). In DNA, the CDR3 is TGTGCCAGCAGCTTAGGCGGACAGCCGTATCAGCCCCAGCATTTT. This encodes CASSLGGQPYQPQHF.